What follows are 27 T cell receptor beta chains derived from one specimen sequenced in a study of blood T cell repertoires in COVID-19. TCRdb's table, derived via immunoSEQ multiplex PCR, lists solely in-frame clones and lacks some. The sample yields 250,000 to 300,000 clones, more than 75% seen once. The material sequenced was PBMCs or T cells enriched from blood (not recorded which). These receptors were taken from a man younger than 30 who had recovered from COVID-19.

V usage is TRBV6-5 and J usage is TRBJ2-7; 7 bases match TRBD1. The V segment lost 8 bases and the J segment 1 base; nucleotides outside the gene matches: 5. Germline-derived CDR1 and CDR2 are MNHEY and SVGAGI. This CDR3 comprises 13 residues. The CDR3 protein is CASHPGQSYEQYF. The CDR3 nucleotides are TGTGCCAGCCATCCGGGACAGTCCTACGAGCAGTACTTC.

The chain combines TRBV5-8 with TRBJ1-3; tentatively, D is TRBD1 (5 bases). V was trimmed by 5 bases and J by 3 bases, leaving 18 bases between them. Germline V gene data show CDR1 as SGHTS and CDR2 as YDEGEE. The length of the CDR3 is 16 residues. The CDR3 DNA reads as TGTGCCAGCAGTTACGCGGGGACTCTCGGTGGAAACACCATATATTTT. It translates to CASSYAGTLGGNTIYF. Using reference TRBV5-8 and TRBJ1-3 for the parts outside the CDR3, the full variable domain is EAGVTQSPTHLIKTRGQQATLRCSPISGHTSVYWYQQALGLGLQFLLWYDEGEERNRGNFPPRFSGRQFPNYSSELNVNALELEDSALYLCASSYAGTLGGNTIYFGEGSWLTVV.

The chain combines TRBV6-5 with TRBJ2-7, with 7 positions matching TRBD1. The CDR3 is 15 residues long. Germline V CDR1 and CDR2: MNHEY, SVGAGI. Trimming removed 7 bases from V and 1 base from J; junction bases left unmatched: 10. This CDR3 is CASIVSMGQSYEQYF. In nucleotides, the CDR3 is TGTGCCAGCATTGTCTCAATGGGACAGTCCTACGAGCAGTACTTC.

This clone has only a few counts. The CDR3 nucleotides are TGCGCCAGCAGCCCCCAGGGCAATGAGCAGTTCTTC. Encoded protein: CASSPQGNEQFF. The V and J genes are TRBV4-1 and TRBJ2-1; D might be TRBD1 (5 bases). CDR3 length equals 12 residues. Trimming took off 4 bases at V and 6 bases at J, with 7 bases between the two ends. The V gene's germline CDR1 is MGHRA and CDR2 YSYEKL.

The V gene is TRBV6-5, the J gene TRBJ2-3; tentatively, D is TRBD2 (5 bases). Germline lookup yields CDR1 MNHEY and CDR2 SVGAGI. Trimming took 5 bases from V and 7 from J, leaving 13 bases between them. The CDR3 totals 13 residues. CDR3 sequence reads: CASSRLDSYTQYF. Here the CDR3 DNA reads TGTGCCAGCAGTCGGTTGGACTCTTATACGCAGTATTTT.

CDR3 coding DNA: TGTGCCAGCAGCACAAGACAGGGAGGCTACACCTTC. Its translation is CASSTRQGGYTF. The V and J genes are TRBV7-2 and TRBJ1-2, with TRBD1 matching over 7 bases. The CDR3 has 12 residues. From germline, CDR1 is SGHTA and CDR2 FQGNSA. Losses at the gene ends were 5 bases for V and 8 bases for J; bases not matched to a gene: 5. Full variable domain (remainder filled in from reference TRBV7-2 and TRBJ1-2): GAGVSQSPSNKVTEKGKDVELRCDPISGHTALYWYRQSLGQGLEFLIYFQGNSAPDKSGLPSDRFSAERTGGSVSTLTIQRTQQEDSAVYLCASSTRQGGYTFGSGTRLTVV.

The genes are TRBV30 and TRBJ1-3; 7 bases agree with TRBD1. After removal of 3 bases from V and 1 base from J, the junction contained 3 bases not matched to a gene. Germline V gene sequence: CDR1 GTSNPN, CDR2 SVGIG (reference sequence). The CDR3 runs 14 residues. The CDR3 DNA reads TGTGCCTGGAGACCACAGGGGTCTGGAAACACCATATATTTT. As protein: CAWRPQGSGNTIYF.

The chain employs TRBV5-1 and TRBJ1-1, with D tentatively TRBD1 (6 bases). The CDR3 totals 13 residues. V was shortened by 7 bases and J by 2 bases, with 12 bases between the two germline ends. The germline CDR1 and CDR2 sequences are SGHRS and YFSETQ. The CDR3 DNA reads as TGCGCCAGCCAAACAGGGTATAACACTGAAGCTTTCTTT. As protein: CASQTGYNTEAFF.

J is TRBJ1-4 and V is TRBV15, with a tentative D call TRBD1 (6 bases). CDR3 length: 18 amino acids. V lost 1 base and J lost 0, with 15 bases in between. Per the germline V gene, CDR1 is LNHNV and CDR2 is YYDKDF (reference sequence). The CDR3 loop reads CATSRGGTRYATNEKLFF. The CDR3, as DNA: TGTGCCACCAGCAGAGGGGGGACAAGATATGCAACTAATGAAAAACTGTTTTTT.

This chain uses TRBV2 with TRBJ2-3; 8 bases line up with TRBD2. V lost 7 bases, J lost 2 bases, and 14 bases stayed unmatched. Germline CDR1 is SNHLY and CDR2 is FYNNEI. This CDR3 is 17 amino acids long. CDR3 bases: TGTGCCAGCACCGAAGTTGGCGGGAGGACCGCCACAGATACGCAGTATTTT. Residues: CASTEVGGRTATDTQYF. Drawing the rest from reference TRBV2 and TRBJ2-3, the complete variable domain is EPEVTQTPSHQVTQMGQEVILRCVPISNHLYFYWYRQILGQKVEFLVSFYNNEISEKSEIFDDQFSVERPDGSNFTLKIRSTKLEDSAMYFCASTEVGGRTATDTQYFGPGTRLTVL.

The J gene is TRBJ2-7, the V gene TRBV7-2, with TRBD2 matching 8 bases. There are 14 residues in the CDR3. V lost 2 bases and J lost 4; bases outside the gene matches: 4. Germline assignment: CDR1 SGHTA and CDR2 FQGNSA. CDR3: CASSLSGSLYEQYF. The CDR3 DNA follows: TGTGCCAGCAGCTTAAGCGGGAGCCTATACGAGCAGTACTTC.

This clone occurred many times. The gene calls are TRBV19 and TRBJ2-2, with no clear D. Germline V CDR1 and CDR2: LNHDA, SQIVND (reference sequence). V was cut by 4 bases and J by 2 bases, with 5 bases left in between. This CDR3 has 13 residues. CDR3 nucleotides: TGTGCCAGTAGTAGTCAAAACACCGGGGAGCTGTTTTTT. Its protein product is CASSSQNTGELFF.

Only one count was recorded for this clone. CDR3 protein: CASSSQYNEQFF. The DNA of the CDR3 is TGTGCCAGCAGCTCGCAGTACAATGAGCAGTTCTTC. The chain links TRBV5-8 to TRBJ2-1; D gene unclear. The ends were cut back, 3 bases at V and 4 bases at J, with 5 bases in the middle. This CDR3 is built from 12 residues. CDR1 is SGHTS and CDR2 is YDEGEE in the germline V gene. The entire variable domain, with the rest obtained from reference TRBV5-8 and TRBJ2-1, is as follows: EAGVTQSPTHLIKTRGQQATLRCSPISGHTSVYWYQQALGLGLQFLLWYDEGEERNRGNFPPRFSGRQFPNYSSELNVNALELEDSALYLCASSSQYNEQFFGPGTRLTVL.

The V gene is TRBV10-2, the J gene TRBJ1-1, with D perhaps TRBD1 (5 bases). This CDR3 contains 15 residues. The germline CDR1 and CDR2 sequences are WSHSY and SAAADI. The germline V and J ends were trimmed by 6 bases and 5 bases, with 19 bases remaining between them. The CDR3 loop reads CASSRVEPRGTEAFF. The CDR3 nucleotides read TGCGCCAGCAGCCGGGTTGAACCTCGGGGGACTGAAGCTTTCTTT.

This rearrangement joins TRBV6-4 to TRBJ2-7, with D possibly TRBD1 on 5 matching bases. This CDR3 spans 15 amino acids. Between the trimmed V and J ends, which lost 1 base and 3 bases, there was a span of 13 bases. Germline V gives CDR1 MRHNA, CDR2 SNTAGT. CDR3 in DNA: TGTGCCAGCAGTGACTGGGCAGGGTGGGACTACGAGCAGTACTTC. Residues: CASSDWAGWDYEQYF.

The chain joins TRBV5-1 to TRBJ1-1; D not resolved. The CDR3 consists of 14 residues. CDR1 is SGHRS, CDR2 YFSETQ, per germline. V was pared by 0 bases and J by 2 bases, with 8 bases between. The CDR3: CASSLAAGNTEAFF. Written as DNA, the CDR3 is TGCGCCAGCAGCTTGGCGGCAGGTAACACTGAAGCTTTCTTT. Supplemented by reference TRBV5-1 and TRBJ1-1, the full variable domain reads KAGVTQTPRYLIKTRGQQVTLSCSPISGHRSVSWYQQTPGQGLQFLFEYFSETQRNKGNFPGRFSGRQFSNSRSEMNVSTLELGDSALYLCASSLAAGNTEAFFGQGTRLTVV.

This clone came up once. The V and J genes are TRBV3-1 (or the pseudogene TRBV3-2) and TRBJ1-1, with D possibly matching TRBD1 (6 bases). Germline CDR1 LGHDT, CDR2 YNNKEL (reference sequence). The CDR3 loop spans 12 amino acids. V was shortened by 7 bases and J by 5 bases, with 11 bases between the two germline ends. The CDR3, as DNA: TGTGCCAGCACCACAGGACAGACTGAAGCTTTCTTT. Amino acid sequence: CASTTGQTEAFF.

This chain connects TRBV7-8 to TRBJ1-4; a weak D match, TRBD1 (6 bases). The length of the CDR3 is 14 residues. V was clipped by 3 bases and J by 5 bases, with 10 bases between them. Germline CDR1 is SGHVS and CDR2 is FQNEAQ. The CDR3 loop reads CASSFQGLNEKLFF. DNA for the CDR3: TGTGCCAGCAGCTTCCAGGGGTTAAATGAAAAACTGTTTTTT.

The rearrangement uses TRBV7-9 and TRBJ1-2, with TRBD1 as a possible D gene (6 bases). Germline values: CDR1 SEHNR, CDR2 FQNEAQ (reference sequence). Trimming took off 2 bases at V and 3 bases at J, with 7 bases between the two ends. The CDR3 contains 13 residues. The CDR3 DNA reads TGTGCCAGCAGCTTACAGGGGCACTATGGCTACACCTTC. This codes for CASSLQGHYGYTF. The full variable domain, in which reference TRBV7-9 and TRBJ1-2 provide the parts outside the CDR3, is DTGVSQNPRHKITKRGQNVTFRCDPISEHNRLYWYRQTLGQGPEFLTYFQNEAQLEKSRLLSDRFSAERPKGSFSTLEIQRTEQGDSAMYLCASSLQGHYGYTFGSGTRLTVV.

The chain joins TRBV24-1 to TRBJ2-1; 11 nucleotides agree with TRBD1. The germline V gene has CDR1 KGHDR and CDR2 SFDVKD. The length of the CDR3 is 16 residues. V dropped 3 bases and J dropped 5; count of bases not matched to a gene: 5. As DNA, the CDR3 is TGTGCCACCAGTGATCCGGACAGGGGGCTGGACAATGAGCAGTTCTTC. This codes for CATSDPDRGLDNEQFF.

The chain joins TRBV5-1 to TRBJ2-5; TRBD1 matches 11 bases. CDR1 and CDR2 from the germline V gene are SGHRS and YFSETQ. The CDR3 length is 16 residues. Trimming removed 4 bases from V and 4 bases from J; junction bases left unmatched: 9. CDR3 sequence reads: CASSLGTGGASETQYF. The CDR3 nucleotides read TGCGCCAGCAGCCTAGGGACAGGGGGTGCCTCAGAGACCCAGTACTTC.

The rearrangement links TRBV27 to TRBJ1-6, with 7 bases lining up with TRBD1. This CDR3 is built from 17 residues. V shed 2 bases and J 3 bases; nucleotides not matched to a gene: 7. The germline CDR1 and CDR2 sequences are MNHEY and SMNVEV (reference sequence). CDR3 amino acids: CASSLRWDSNYNSPLHF. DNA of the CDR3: TGTGCCAGCAGTTTACGCTGGGACAGCAACTATAATTCACCCCTCCACTTT.

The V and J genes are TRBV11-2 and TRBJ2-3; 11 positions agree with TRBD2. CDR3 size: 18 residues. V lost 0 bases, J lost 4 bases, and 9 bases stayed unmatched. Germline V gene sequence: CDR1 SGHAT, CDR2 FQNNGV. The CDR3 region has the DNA TGTGCCAGCAGCTTAGATCCGTCACTAGCGGGAGTTGCAGATACGCAGTATTTT. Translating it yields CASSLDPSLAGVADTQYF.

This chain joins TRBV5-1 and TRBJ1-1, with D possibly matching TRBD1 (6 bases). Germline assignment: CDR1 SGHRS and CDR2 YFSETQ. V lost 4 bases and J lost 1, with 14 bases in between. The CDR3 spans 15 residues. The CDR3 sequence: CASSARTEGNTEAFF. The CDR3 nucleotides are TGCGCCAGCAGCGCAAGGACAGAGGGGAACACTGAAGCTTTCTTT.

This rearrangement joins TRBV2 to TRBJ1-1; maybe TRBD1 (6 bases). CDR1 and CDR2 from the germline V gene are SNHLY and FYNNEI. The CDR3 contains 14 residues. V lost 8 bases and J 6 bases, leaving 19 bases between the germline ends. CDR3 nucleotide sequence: TGTGCCAGCCTTCCCGGACAGATTGGCGCTGAAGCTTTCTTT. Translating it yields CASLPGQIGAEAFF.

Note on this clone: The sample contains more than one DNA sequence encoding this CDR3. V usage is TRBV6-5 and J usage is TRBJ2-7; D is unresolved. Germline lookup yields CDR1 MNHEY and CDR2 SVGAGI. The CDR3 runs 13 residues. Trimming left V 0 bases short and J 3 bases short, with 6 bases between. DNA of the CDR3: TGTGCCAGCAGTTACTCGGCAAGCTACGAGCAGTACTTC. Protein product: CASSYSASYEQYF.

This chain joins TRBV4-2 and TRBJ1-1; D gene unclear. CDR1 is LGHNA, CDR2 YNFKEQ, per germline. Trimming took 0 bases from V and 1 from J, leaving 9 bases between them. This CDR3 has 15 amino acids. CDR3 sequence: CASSQDRYPNTEAFF. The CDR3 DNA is TGTGCCAGCAGCCAAGATCGGTACCCGAACACTGAAGCTTTCTTT.